This T cell receptor beta chain was obtained from a study of cytomegalovirus exposure and HLA in healthy donors. PCR was performed using 60 Vbeta and 13 Jbeta primers. The data were produced by immunoSEQ multiplex PCR, yet TCRdb's version contains in-frame clones alone and is incomplete. The sample lists under 200,000 clones, under 90% occurring once. General study findings and limits: Prior analysis indicated that the majority of TCR beta V segments exhibited productivity approximately 87% or approximately 30% of the time.

The CDR3 length is 14 residues. Germline lookup yields CDR1 MDHEN and CDR2 SYDVKM. V dropped 2 bases and J dropped 2 bases, with 9 bases sitting between them. For this clone: What it recognizes is unknown.

This clonotype originated in a male donor in good health and CMV-seronegative. Sequenced material: PBMCs. J is TRBJ1-1 and V is TRBV28; a possible D gene is TRBD1 (6 bases). The CDR3 DNA reads as TGTGCCAGCAGTTTAGGACAGATTAACACTGAAGCTTTCTTT. It specifies CASSLGQINTEAFF.